The 25 T cell receptor beta chains reported below all come from one sample, sequenced in a study of T cell changes during pregnancy in multiple sclerosis. TCRdb's table, derived via immunoSEQ multiplex PCR, lists solely in-frame clones and lacks some. The sample comprises roughly 40,000 clones, approximately 94% of which are singletons, and 1% to 1.5% rests with the top ten. This specimen was peripheral blood, taken before pregnancy. These receptors came from a female donor with multiple sclerosis, enrolled in a pregnancy study.

This clone was observed a single time. This sequence joins TRBV9 and TRBJ2-3; 7 bases agree with TRBD1. The CDR3 extends over 17 amino acids. Germline CDR1 SGDLS, CDR2 YYNGEE. V lost 4 bases and J lost 0; bases outside the gene matches: 11. The CDR3 sequence: CASSHPKKTGSTDTQYF. CDR3 nucleotide sequence: TGTGCCAGCAGCCACCCTAAAAAGACAGGGAGCACAGATACGCAGTATTTT.

The V gene is TRBV5-4, the J gene TRBJ2-4; TRBD2 aligns across 12 bases. The V and J ends lost 4 bases and 1 base, in that order; junction bases with no gene match: 6. Germline V gene data show CDR1 as SGHNT and CDR2 as YYREEE (reference sequence). CDR3 length: 17 residues. The CDR3 nucleotides read TGTGCCAGCAGCGCCCCGACTAGCGGGAGTGCCAAAAACATTCAGTACTTC. Translated: CASSAPTSGSAKNIQYF.

The V call is TRBV10-3, the J call TRBJ2-7; TRBD1 is a possible D gene (6 bases). Germline loops: CDR1 ENHRY, CDR2 SYGVKD. The CDR3 covers 13 residues. V lost 11 bases to trimming and J lost 0 bases, with 14 bases between them. Here the CDR3 reads CAVFRDNSYEQYF. The CDR3 DNA reads TGTGCCGTATTCCGGGACAACTCCTACGAGCAGTACTTC.

This clone was seen once. The gene calls are TRBV7-2 and TRBJ2-5, with 8 bases identical to TRBD1. Germline trimming cut 5 bases from V and 4 bases from J; bases unmatched to any gene: 6. The V gene's germline CDR1 is SGHTA and CDR2 FQGNSA. The CDR3 spans 14 residues. Here the CDR3 DNA reads TGTGCCAGCAGCCACCCAGGGGGCCGAGAGACCCAGTACTTC. Translating gives CASSHPGGRETQYF. Drawing the rest from reference TRBV7-2 and TRBJ2-5, the complete variable domain is GAGVSQSPSNKVTEKGKDVELRCDPISGHTALYWYRQSLGQGLEFLIYFQGNSAPDKSGLPSDRFSAERTGGSVSTLTIQRTQQEDSAVYLCASSHPGGRETQYFGPGTRLLVL.

The chain carries TRBV5-1 and TRBJ2-5; tentative D call: TRBD2 (6 bases). This CDR3 is 14 amino acids long. Germline V gene lookup returns CDR1 SGHRS and CDR2 YFSETQ. V dropped 4 bases and J dropped 2 bases, with 12 bases sitting between them. The CDR3 reads CASSVGLRQETQYF. The CDR3, as DNA: TGCGCCAGCAGCGTGGGACTCCGACAAGAGACCCAGTACTTC.

This clone came up once. The chain carries TRBV9 and TRBJ2-2; D possibly corresponds to TRBD1 (8 bases). CDR1 is SGDLS, CDR2 YYNGEE, per germline. The CDR3 has 15 residues. V lost 3 bases and J 5 bases, leaving 14 bases between the germline ends. The CDR3 protein is CASSANRGGTGELFF. In nucleotides, the CDR3 is TGTGCCAGCAGCGCTAACAGGGGGGGAACCGGGGAGCTGTTTTTT.

The V gene is TRBV19, the J gene TRBJ2-1; TRBD1 is a possible D gene (6 bases). CDR1 is LNHDA and CDR2 is SQIVND in the germline V gene (reference sequence). V was clipped by 8 bases and J by 4 bases, with 12 bases between them. CDR3 length equals 13 residues. As DNA, the CDR3 is TGTGCCAGTTCGAGACAGGAGTACAATGAGCAGTTCTTC. It is translated as CASSRQEYNEQFF.

This chain connects TRBV5-1 to TRBJ1-1, with D uncertain. The CDR3 contains 14 residues. The germline gives CDR1 SGHRS, CDR2 YFSETQ. Between the trimmed V and J ends, which lost 0 bases and 4 bases, there was a span of 10 bases. The CDR3 DNA reads TGCGCCAGCAGCTTGGTTCAGACGGGCACTGAAGCTTTCTTT. Translating gives CASSLVQTGTEAFF.

This rearrangement joins TRBV5-1 to TRBJ1-1, with D uncertain. Germline assignment: CDR1 SGHRS and CDR2 YFSETQ. Trimming left V 4 bases short and J 0 bases short, with 16 bases between. The CDR3 spans 16 residues. The CDR3 here is CASSPTDIRLNTEAFF. For the CDR3, the DNA is TGCGCCAGCAGCCCAACAGACATTCGCCTGAACACTGAAGCTTTCTTT.

This rearrangement joins TRBV10-3 to TRBJ1-2; D is perhaps TRBD1 (5 bases). The V end was cut by 8 bases, the J end by 3 bases, with 13 bases between. The length of the CDR3 is 13 residues. Germline CDR1 reads ENHRY; CDR2 reads SYGVKD. The CDR3 DNA sequence: TGTGCCATCTCGACAGTGGTCGACTATGGCTACACCTTC. It translates to CAISTVVDYGYTF.

Only a few counts were recorded for this clone. The rearrangement links TRBV19 to TRBJ1-1, with a weak D call TRBD1 (5 bases). Trimming removed 7 bases at V and 5 bases at J, with 14 bases between. There are 13 residues in the CDR3. Germline CDR1 is LNHDA and CDR2 is SQIVND (reference sequence). As DNA, the CDR3 is TGTGCCAGTACAAGGCGGGGGGTGACTGAAGCTTTCTTT. This translates into CASTRRGVTEAFF. The full variable domain, completed using reference TRBV19 and TRBJ1-1, is DGGITQSPKYLFRKEGQNVTLSCEQNLNHDAMYWYRQDPGQGLRLIYYSQIVNDFQKGDIAEGYSVSREKKESFPLTVTSAQKNPTAFYLCASTRRGVTEAFFGQGTRLTVV.

DNA of the CDR3: TGTGCCAGCAGTTTTAGTGGACAGCCCGAAAAACTGTTTTTT. Its protein is CASSFSGQPEKLFF. The chain couples TRBV28 to TRBJ1-4; D may be TRBD1 (6 bases). Germline V gene lookup returns CDR1 MDHEN and CDR2 SYDVKM. The CDR3 runs 14 residues. The V end was cut by 3 bases, the J end by 8 bases, with 13 bases between.

The chain links TRBV6-5 to TRBJ2-1, with 11 bases lining up with TRBD2. CDR1 and CDR2 (germline): MNHEY, SVGAGI. The CDR3 is 15 residues long. V lost 4 bases, J lost 4 bases, and 3 bases stayed unmatched. The CDR3 loop is CASSSRLAGYNEQFF. For the CDR3, the DNA is TGTGCCAGCAGTTCACGACTAGCGGGGTACAATGAGCAGTTCTTC.

The chain recombines TRBV30 with TRBJ1-2, with no clear D. Per the germline V gene, CDR1 is GTSNPN and CDR2 is SVGIG (reference sequence). V lost 4 bases, J lost 5 bases, and 8 bases lay in between. The CDR3 loop spans 11 amino acids. Written as DNA, the CDR3 is TGTGCCTGGAACCCGGGGTATGGCTACACCTTC. Residues: CAWNPGYGYTF.

This rearrangement joins TRBV4-1 to TRBJ1-5; D perhaps matches TRBD1 (6 bases). V lost 3 bases and J lost 7, with 16 bases in between. The CDR3 is made up of 15 amino acids. Germline-derived CDR1 and CDR2 are MGHRA and YSYEKL. The DNA of the CDR3 is TGCGCCAGCAGCCACTTTGTTTCAGGGGACCAGCCCCAGCATTTT. This sequence encodes CASSHFVSGDQPQHF.

V and J are TRBV7-8 and TRBJ1-2, with D unresolved. V lost 1 base to trimming and J lost 4 bases, with 10 bases between them. The CDR3 extends over 14 amino acids. Germline V gene sequence: CDR1 SGHVS, CDR2 FQNEAQ. The CDR3 DNA follows: TGTGCCAGCAGCTTAGACTTACAGTCCTATGGCTACACCTTC. Amino acid sequence: CASSLDLQSYGYTF.

In its sample, this clone was seen a few times. The rearrangement joins TRBV29-1 to TRBJ2-7; D perhaps matches TRBD1 (6 bases). This CDR3 region has 13 residues. V was clipped by 0 bases and J by 3 bases, with 9 bases between them. The V gene's germline CDR1 is SQVTM and CDR2 ANQGSEA. CDR3 in DNA: TGCAGCGTTGAAGATTCGGACAGCTACGAGCAGTACTTC. It yields the protein CSVEDSDSYEQYF.

This sequence joins TRBV18 and TRBJ2-1; 7 nucleotides match TRBD1. This CDR3 has 15 amino acids. The V gene's germline CDR1 is KGHSH and CDR2 LQKENI. J was trimmed by 8 bases and V by 2 bases; bases with no gene match: 9. Here the CDR3 reads CASSPRQGSSDEQFF. CDR3 bases: TGTGCCAGCTCACCAAGACAGGGCTCTAGTGATGAGCAGTTCTTC. Filled out from reference TRBV18 and TRBJ2-1, the complete variable domain reads NAGVMQNPRHLVRRRGQEARLRCSPMKGHSHVYWYRQLPEEGLKFMVYLQKENIIDESGMPKERFSAEFPKEGPSILRIQQVVRGDSAAYFCASSPRQGSSDEQFFGPGTRLTVL.

The V call is TRBV5-8, the J call TRBJ2-5, with D unresolved. The CDR3 covers 12 residues. Germline CDR1 SGHTS, CDR2 YDEGEE. V lost 4 bases and J 2 bases, leaving 6 bases between the germline ends. CDR3 nucleotides: TGTGCCAGCAGCCCCCAGCAAGAGACCCAGTACTTC. Its protein is CASSPQQETQYF.

The chain carries TRBV20-1 and TRBJ1-2; 9 bases fit TRBD1. Germline CDR1 DFQATT, CDR2 SNEGSKA (reference sequence). The junction had 5 bases not matched to a gene; V was cut back by 7 bases and J by 8 bases. This CDR3 contains 11 residues. The CDR3 here is CSVGQGKGYTF. In DNA form, the CDR3 reads TGCAGTGTTGGACAGGGGAAGGGCTACACCTTC.

This clone came up once. The genes are TRBV30 and TRBJ2-1; possible D gene TRBD2, 6 bases. Germline V gives CDR1 GTSNPN, CDR2 SVGIG (reference sequence). The ends were cut back, 7 bases at V and 0 bases at J, with 16 bases in the middle. This CDR3 is built from 15 residues. CDR3 protein: CAFQYSGGSYNEQFF. The CDR3 nucleotides read TGTGCCTTTCAATATAGCGGAGGCTCCTACAATGAGCAGTTCTTC. The entire variable domain, with the rest obtained from reference TRBV30 and TRBJ2-1, is as follows: SQTIHQWPATLVQPVGSPLSLECTVEGTSNPNLYWYRQAAGRGLQLLFYSVGIGQISSEVPQNLSASRPQDRQFILSSKKLLLSDSGFYLCAFQYSGGSYNEQFFGPGTRLTVL.

This clone was observed a handful of times. V gene TRBV19 combines with J gene TRBJ1-2; maybe TRBD1 (6 bases). The CDR3 length is 16 residues. The ends were cut back, 5 bases at V and 6 bases at J, with 22 bases in the middle. Germline V gene data show CDR1 as LNHDA and CDR2 as SQIVND (reference sequence). CDR3 protein: CASSPPRTAVRDGYTF. CDR3 nucleotides: TGTGCCAGTAGTCCTCCTAGGACAGCCGTTAGGGATGGCTACACCTTC.

The chain joins TRBV28 to TRBJ1-2, with 9 bases aligning to TRBD1. Trimming at V came to 6 bases and at J to 9 bases, leaving 23 bases not matched to a gene. The CDR3 loop spans 18 amino acids. CDR1 is MDHEN and CDR2 is SYDVKM in the germline V gene. CDR3 sequence reads: CASRGQGSRPSSVLSYTF. CDR3 DNA: TGTGCCAGCAGGGGACAGGGTTCTCGGCCCTCGTCGGTTTTGAGCTACACCTTC.

The V call is TRBV28, the J call TRBJ2-7, with D perhaps matching TRBD2 (5 bases). CDR1 and CDR2 (germline): MDHEN, SYDVKM. The CDR3 runs to 10 residues. With 8 bases removed from V and 3 bases from J, the gap between germline ends came to 5 bases. The CDR3: CASRGYEQYF. In nucleotides, the CDR3 is TGTGCCAGCCGGGGCTACGAGCAGTACTTC.

This clone was seen only once. This chain uses TRBV30 with TRBJ2-1; perhaps TRBD1 as D (5 bases). This CDR3 has 12 residues. Germline V CDR1 and CDR2: GTSNPN, SVGIG (reference sequence). V lost 5 bases to trimming and J lost 9 bases, with 14 bases between them. DNA of the CDR3: TGTGCCTGGTTCCACCAGGGTACTGAGCAGTTCTTC. Its translation: CAWFHQGTEQFF.